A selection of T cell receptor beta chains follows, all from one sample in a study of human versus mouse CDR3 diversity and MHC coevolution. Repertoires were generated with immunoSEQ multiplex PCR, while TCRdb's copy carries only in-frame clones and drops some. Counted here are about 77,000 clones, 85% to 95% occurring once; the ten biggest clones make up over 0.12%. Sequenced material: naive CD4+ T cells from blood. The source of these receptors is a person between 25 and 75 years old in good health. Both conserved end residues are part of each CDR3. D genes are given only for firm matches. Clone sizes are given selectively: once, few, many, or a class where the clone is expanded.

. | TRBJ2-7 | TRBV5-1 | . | TGCGCCAGCAGCCTTAGACTTGGCGGCGCCTACGAGCAGTACTTC | CASSLRLGGAYEQYF
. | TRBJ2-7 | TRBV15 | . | TGTGCCACCAGCAGAGCCCCGAGCTCCTACGAGCAGTACTTC | CATSRAPSSYEQYF
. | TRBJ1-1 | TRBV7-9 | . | TGTGCCAGCAGCTTAGAGGCAGGGCAGGGTGAAGCTTTCTTT | CASSLEAGQGEAFF
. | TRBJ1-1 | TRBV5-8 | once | TGTGCCAGCAGCTTAATAACTGAAGCTTTCTTT | CASSLITEAFF
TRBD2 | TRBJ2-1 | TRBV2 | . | TGTGCCAGCAGTGAAGCGCCGGCTGGCGGGAGCCTCAATGAGCAGTTCTTC | CASSEAPAGGSLNEQFF
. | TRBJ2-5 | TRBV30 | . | TGTGCCTGGAGTGTACAAGCGTCGGGTTGGGAGACCCAGTACTTC | CAWSVQASGWETQYF
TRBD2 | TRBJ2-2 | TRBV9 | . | TGTGCCAGCAGCCCAACGGGACTAGCGGGGGGGACGAACACCGGGGAGCTGTTTTTT | CASSPTGLAGGTNTGELFF
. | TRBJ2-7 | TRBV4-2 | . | TGTGCCAGCGCACCCCCGGACAGGGAGGGCGAGCAGTACTTC | CASAPPDREGEQYF
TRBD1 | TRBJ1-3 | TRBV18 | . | TGTGCCAGCTCCCCCGGGACAGCGGGAAACACCATATATTTT | CASSPGTAGNTIYF
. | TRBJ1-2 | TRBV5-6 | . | TGTGCCAGCAGCTCACGTGGGGGCGGTGGCTACACCTTC | CASSSRGGGGYTF
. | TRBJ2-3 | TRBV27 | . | TGTGCCAGCAGTTTCTTGGGGGAGGAGGATACGCAGTATTTT | CASSFLGEEDTQYF
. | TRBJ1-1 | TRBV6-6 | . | TGTGCCAGCAGTTACTCGATGCAGGGGCACACTGAGGCTTTCTTT | CASSYSMQGHTEAFF
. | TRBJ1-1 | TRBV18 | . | TGTGCCAGCTCACCAGGACACTTTAGGGACACTGAAGCTTTCTTT | CASSPGHFRDTEAFF
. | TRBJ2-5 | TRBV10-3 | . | TGTGCCATGGGAGGGGGGGCGGGAGAGACCCAGTACTTC | CAMGGGAGETQYF
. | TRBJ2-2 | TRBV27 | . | TGTGCCAGCAGTTTAGGGCAGGGTAGGACCGGGGAGCTGTTTTTT | CASSLGQGRTGELFF
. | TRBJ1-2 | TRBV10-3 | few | TGTGCCATCAGTGAAAGGTCAGGGGACGATGGTGGCTACACCTTC | CAISERSGDDGGYTF
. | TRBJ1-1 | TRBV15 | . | TGTGCCACCAGCGAGCCGGGACACCTGAACACTGAAGCTTTCTTT | CATSEPGHLNTEAFF
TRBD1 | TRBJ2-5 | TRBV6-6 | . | TGTGCCAGCAGGGACCGGGACAGGGCCTCATACGGGCAGTACTTC | CASRDRDRASYGQYF
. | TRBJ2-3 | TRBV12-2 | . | TGTGCAAGTCGCCCCGTAAGGGGGCGCAGGGAAGGTGGGGTTCCTAGCACAGATACGCAGTATTTT | CASRPVRGRREGGVPSTDTQYF
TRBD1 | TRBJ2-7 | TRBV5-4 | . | TGTGCCAGCAGCGTCCGGGACAGGGCCTTCGAGCAGTACTTC | CASSVRDRAFEQYF
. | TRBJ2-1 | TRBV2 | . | TGTGCCAGCAGTGAATACGGAGTCATGTTCTTC | CASSEYGVMFF
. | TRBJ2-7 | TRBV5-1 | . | TGCGCCAGCAGCTTGGGCTTCAATCCCGGGTCTCAGAGCTCCTACGAGCAGTACTTC | CASSLGFNPGSQSSYEQYF
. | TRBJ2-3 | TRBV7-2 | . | TGTGCCAGCAGCCGAGACGTTAGCGTGAGCACAGATACGCAGTATTTT | CASSRDVSVSTDTQYF
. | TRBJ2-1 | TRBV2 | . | TGTGCCAGCAGTGAGGCGGGTAGGTTCTTC | CASSEAGRFF